Listed here are 22 T cell receptor beta chains from one sample, sequenced in a study of OX40 agonist ivuxolimab in advanced cancers. Only in-frame clones appear in the TCRdb table, and some are missing; sequencing was by immunoSEQ multiplex PCR. The data show 20,000 to 25,000 clones, 77% seen once. The material was CD4+ or CD8+ T cells sorted from blood, obtained in a trial of the OX40 agonist ivuxolimab. These receptors were collected from an adult with an advanced solid tumor such as melanoma, head and neck, liver or kidney cancer.

The rearrangement links TRBV4-3 to TRBJ1-4; D unclear. The CDR3 totals 16 residues. Trimming took 0 bases from V and 0 from J, leaving 8 bases between them. Germline CDR1 and CDR2: LGHNA and YSLEER. Here the CDR3 reads CASSQEETATNEKLFF. The CDR3 DNA is TGCGCCAGCAGCCAAGAAGAGACCGCAACTAATGAAAAACTGTTTTTT.

The chain uses TRBV2 and TRBJ2-5; 9 bases match TRBD2. The CDR3 sequence is 17 residues long. J gave up 1 base and V 6 bases, and 12 bases lay outside the gene matches. Germline V gives CDR1 SNHLY, CDR2 FYNNEI. The CDR3 DNA sequence: TGTGCCAGCAGCGGGGGCCCCCTAGCGGGGTTCCAAGAGACCCAGTACTTC. Protein: CASSGGPLAGFQETQYF. Supplemented by reference TRBV2 and TRBJ2-5, the full variable domain reads EPEVTQTPSHQVTQMGQEVILRCVPISNHLYFYWYRQILGQKVEFLVSFYNNEISEKSEIFDDQFSVERPDGSNFTLKIRSTKLEDSAMYFCASSGGPLAGFQETQYFGPGTRLLVL.

The rearrangement joins TRBV4-1 to TRBJ1-2; D unresolved. V gave up 1 base and J gave up 2 bases, with 11 bases separating them. From germline, CDR1 is MGHRA and CDR2 YSYEKL. The CDR3 consists of 15 residues. CDR3 coding DNA: TGCGCCAGCAGCCAAGTGCGGGTGGGGAACTATGGCTACACCTTC. Translated: CASSQVRVGNYGYTF.

This chain connects TRBV27 to TRBJ2-1; possible D gene TRBD2, 6 bases. Germline lookup yields CDR1 MNHEY and CDR2 SMNVEV (reference sequence). V lost 8 bases, J lost 7 bases, and 9 bases lay in between. CDR3 length: 11 amino acids. The CDR3 loop reads CASGGVNEQFF. CDR3 bases: TGTGCCAGCGGAGGGGTGAATGAGCAGTTCTTC.

The chain employs TRBV7-3 and TRBJ1-1; possibly TRBD1 for D (5 bases). Germline CDR1 is SGHTA and CDR2 is FQGTGA. V lost 1 base and J lost 5, with 14 bases in between. The CDR3 loop spans 15 amino acids. The CDR3 DNA reads as TGTGCCAGCAGCTTAAACACGGGGCTAGGTACTGAAGCTTTCTTT. Translated: CASSLNTGLGTEAFF.

The chain combines TRBV27 with TRBJ2-6; D gene unclear. Trimming removed 6 bases at V and 0 bases at J, with 6 bases between. This CDR3 spans 14 amino acids. Germline V lookup: CDR1 MNHEY, CDR2 SMNVEV (reference sequence). The CDR3 reads CASRGLSGANVLTF. DNA for the CDR3: TGTGCCAGCAGAGGTCTCTCTGGGGCCAACGTCCTGACTTTC. Variable domain in full (rest from reference TRBV27 and TRBJ2-6): EAQVTQNPRYLITVTGKKLTVTCSQNMNHEYMSWYRQDPGLGLRQIYYSMNVEVTDKGDVPEGYKVSRKEKRNFPLILESPSPNQTSLYFCASRGLSGANVLTFGAGSRLTVL.

The genes are TRBV10-3 and TRBJ2-5; 9 bases agree with TRBD2. Germline CDR1 is ENHRY and CDR2 is SYGVKD. The ends lost 3 bases at V and 3 bases at J; junction bases unmatched: 5. CDR3 length equals 15 residues. The CDR3 nucleotides read TGTGCCATCAGTGACGGGACTAGCCAAGAAGAGACCCAGTACTTC. Encoded protein: CAISDGTSQEETQYF.

The chain is built from TRBV11-2 and TRBJ1-5; D unclear. V was pared by 5 bases and J by 6 bases, with 11 bases between. The germline V gene has CDR1 SGHAT and CDR2 FQNNGV. The CDR3 is 13 residues long. CDR3 coding DNA: TGTGCCAGCAGCCTAGGGTTTTTTCAGCCCCAGCATTTT. This codes for CASSLGFFQPQHF.

This clone has more than one count but fewer than ten. J is TRBJ2-7 and V is TRBV9, with 7 bases matching TRBD1. The CDR3 is made up of 14 amino acids. Germline CDR1 is SGDLS and CDR2 is YYNGEE. V dropped 3 bases and J dropped 2; count of bases not matched to a gene: 5. The CDR3 bases are TGTGCCAGCAGCGATATGGGACAGACCTACGAGCAGTACTTC. Translating it yields CASSDMGQTYEQYF. The full variable domain, in which reference TRBV9 and TRBJ2-7 provide the parts outside the CDR3, is DSGVTQTPKHLITATGQRVTLRCSPRSGDLSVYWYQQSLDQGLQFLIQYYNGEERAKGNILERFSAQQFPDLHSELNLSSLELGDSALYFCASSDMGQTYEQYFGPGTRLTVT.

The rearrangement links TRBV7-8 to TRBJ2-7; 7 nucleotides match TRBD2. J gave up 6 bases and V 4 bases, and 6 bases lay outside the gene matches. CDR1 and CDR2 (germline): SGHVS, FQNEAQ. The CDR3 sequence is 13 residues long. In DNA form, the CDR3 reads TGTGCCAGCAGCTCCTCGGGGGGTGCCGAGCAGTACTTC. It encodes CASSSSGGAEQYF. The full variable domain, in which reference TRBV7-8 and TRBJ2-7 provide the parts outside the CDR3, is GAGVSQSPRYKVAKRGQDVALRCDPISGHVSLFWYQQALGQGPEFLTYFQNEAQLDKSGLPSDRFFAERPEGSVSTLKIQRTQQEDSAVYLCASSSSGGAEQYFGPGTRLTVT.

The chain couples TRBV5-4 to TRBJ2-7, with D perhaps matching TRBD2 (6 bases). The CDR3 sequence is 15 residues long. CDR1 is SGHNT and CDR2 is YYREEE in the germline V gene (reference sequence). V was pared by 4 bases and J by 0 bases, with 14 bases between. The CDR3 spells CASSGGTSSSYEQYF. CDR3 nucleotide sequence: TGTGCCAGCAGCGGCGGGACCTCAAGCTCCTACGAGCAGTACTTC. The variable domain in full, completed from reference TRBV5-4 and TRBJ2-7, reads ETGVTQSPTHLIKTRGQQVTLRCSSQSGHNTVSWYQQALGQGPQFIFQYYREEENGRGNFPPRFSGLQFPNYSSELNVNALELDDSALYLCASSGGTSSSYEQYFGPGTRLTVT.

V usage is TRBV19 and J usage is TRBJ2-5, with TRBD2 matching 8 bases. This CDR3 has 15 amino acids. CDR1 and CDR2 from the germline V gene are LNHDA and SQIVND (reference sequence). Trimming at V came to 4 bases and at J to 4 bases, leaving 8 bases not matched to a gene. This chain's CDR3 is CASSKGLAGRETQYF. CDR3 DNA sequence: TGTGCCAGTAGTAAAGGACTAGCCGGTCGAGAGACCCAGTACTTC.

In DNA form, the CDR3 reads TGTGCCAGCAGTGAATCCCTGGACAGTGCCATTTGGAACGAGCAGTACTTC. This sequence encodes CASSESLDSAIWNEQYF. The J gene is TRBJ2-7, the V gene TRBV2, with a possible D match to TRBD1 (6 bases). The CDR3 consists of 17 residues. Trimming pared 2 bases from V and 5 bases from J, leaving 22 bases between. Germline lookup yields CDR1 SNHLY and CDR2 FYNNEI.

The rearrangement links TRBV19 to TRBJ1-1; D may be TRBD1 (5 bases). Germline V gives CDR1 LNHDA, CDR2 SQIVND (reference sequence). The ends were cut back, 6 bases at V and 1 base at J, with 15 bases in the middle. This CDR3 region has 15 residues. This chain's CDR3 is CASSPGRGWNTEAFF. The CDR3 DNA follows: TGTGCCAGTAGCCCTGGGAGGGGCTGGAACACTGAAGCTTTCTTT.

The chain couples TRBV5-6 to TRBJ2-1, with no clear D. Between the trimmed V and J ends, which lost 5 bases and 6 bases, there was a span of 12 bases. Germline V gene data show CDR1 as SGHDT and CDR2 as YYEEEE. The CDR3 is made up of 13 amino acids. Here the CDR3 reads CASSAQMSNEQFF. The CDR3 nucleotides read TGTGCCAGCAGTGCCCAGATGTCCAATGAGCAGTTCTTC. The variable domain in full, with the rest retrieved from reference TRBV5-6 and TRBJ2-1, is DAGVTQSPTHLIKTRGQQVTLRCSPKSGHDTVSWYQQALGQGPQFIFQYYEEEERQRGNFPDRFSGHQFPNYSSELNVNALLLGDSALYLCASSAQMSNEQFFGPGTRLTVL.

This clone was seen only a few times. The V call is TRBV7-9, the J call TRBJ2-5; D not certain. V was clipped by 2 bases and J by 9 bases, with 10 bases between them. Germline V gives CDR1 SEHNR, CDR2 FQNEAQ (reference sequence). The CDR3 runs to 12 residues. The CDR3 reads CASSLRLPAQYF. In nucleotides, the CDR3 is TGTGCCAGCAGCTTACGACTGCCAGCCCAGTACTTC.

This clone appeared a few times. The V gene is TRBV5-8, the J gene TRBJ1-6; possible D gene TRBD1, 5 bases. Germline lookup yields CDR1 SGHTS and CDR2 YDEGEE. Trimming removed 3 bases at V and 6 bases at J, with 19 bases between. This CDR3 region has 17 residues. CDR3 loop: CASSSTSRDPRNSPLHF. The CDR3 DNA is TGTGCCAGCAGCTCGACTAGCAGGGATCCCCGTAATTCACCCCTCCACTTT.

The chain carries TRBV4-3 and TRBJ2-1, with 9 positions matching TRBD1. Germline values: CDR1 LGHNA, CDR2 YSLEER. The CDR3 length is 14 residues. Losses at the gene ends were 5 bases for V and 9 bases for J; bases not matched to a gene: 8. CDR3 DNA: TGCGCCAGCAGCGAGGAGGGACAGGGCTTTGAGCAGTTCTTC. It is translated as CASSEEGQGFEQFF.

In its sample, this clone was seen once. V is TRBV6-5 and J is TRBJ1-1; 7 positions match TRBD1. Trimming at V came to 7 bases and at J to 5 bases, leaving 13 bases not matched to a gene. The CDR3 loop spans 15 amino acids. Germline-derived CDR1 and CDR2 are MNHEY and SVGAGI. CDR3: CASTLAAGGGTEAFF. The CDR3 region has the DNA TGTGCCAGCACTCTCGCGGCAGGGGGAGGTACTGAAGCTTTCTTT.

The V gene is TRBV6-5, the J gene TRBJ1-4, with D unclear. The CDR3 is 12 amino acids. Germline V gene lookup returns CDR1 MNHEY and CDR2 SVGAGI. V was trimmed by 5 bases and J by 3 bases, leaving 4 bases between them. The DNA of the CDR3 is TGTGCCAGCAGTCTACCTAATGAAAAACTGTTTTTT. Protein sequence: CASSLPNEKLFF.

The chain uses TRBV14 and TRBJ1-6; no clear D. The CDR3 spans 12 residues. CDR1 and CDR2 from the germline V gene are SGHDN and FVKESK. Trimming cost V 2 bases and J 9 bases, with 5 bases left between them. The CDR3 protein is CASSQWVSPLHF. CDR3 coding DNA: TGTGCCAGCAGCCAATGGGTTTCACCCCTCCACTTT.

By share, this clone counts as large. The V and J genes are TRBV2 and TRBJ2-7; D not certain. The V end was cut by 3 bases, the J end by 4 bases, with 4 bases between. The V gene's germline CDR1 is SNHLY and CDR2 FYNNEI. The CDR3 totals 11 residues. DNA of the CDR3: TGTGCCAGCAGTGACGTGTACGAGCAGTACTTC. Encoded protein: CASSDVYEQYF.